This TCR beta chain was recorded in a study of OX40 agonist ivuxolimab in advanced cancers. The study's findings and limits: Relative to CD4+ cells, CD8+ T cells on average had more expanded clones.

The CDR3 consists of 15 residues. Unmatched junction bases numbered 8, after V lost 4 bases and J lost 7 bases. Germline-derived CDR1 and CDR2 are SGHRS and YFSETQ. Of note for this clone: Antigen specificity is unknown.

Sequencing used immunoSEQ multiplex PCR; TCRdb keeps in-frame clones, though not all of them. The sample holds about 70,000 clones, roughly 88% seen once. This TCR was sampled from an adult with an advanced solid tumor such as melanoma, head and neck, liver or kidney cancer. V gene TRBV5-1 combines with J gene TRBJ1-6; the match to TRBD1 covers 7 bases. Here the sequenced sample was CD4+ or CD8+ T cells sorted from blood, taken in a trial of the OX40 agonist ivuxolimab. For the CDR3, the DNA is TGCGCCAGCAGCCCGGGAGGGACAGAAAATTCACCCCTCCACTTT. Amino acid sequence: CASSPGGTENSPLHF.